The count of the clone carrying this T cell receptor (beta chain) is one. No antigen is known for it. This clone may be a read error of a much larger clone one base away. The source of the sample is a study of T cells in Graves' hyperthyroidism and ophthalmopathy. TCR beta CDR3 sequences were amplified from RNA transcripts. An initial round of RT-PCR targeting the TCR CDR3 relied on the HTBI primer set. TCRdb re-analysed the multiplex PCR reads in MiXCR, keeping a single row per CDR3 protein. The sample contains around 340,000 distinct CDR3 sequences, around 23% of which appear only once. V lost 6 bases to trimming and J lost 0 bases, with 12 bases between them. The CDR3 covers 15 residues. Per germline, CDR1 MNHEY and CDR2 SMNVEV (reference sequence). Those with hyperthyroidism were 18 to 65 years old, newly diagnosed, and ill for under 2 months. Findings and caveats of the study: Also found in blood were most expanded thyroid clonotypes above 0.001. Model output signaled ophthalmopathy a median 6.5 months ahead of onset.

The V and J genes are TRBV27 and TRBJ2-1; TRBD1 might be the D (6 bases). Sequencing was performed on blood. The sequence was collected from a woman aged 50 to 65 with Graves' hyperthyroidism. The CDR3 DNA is TGTGCCAGCAGGACCGCAGGGGTCTCCTACAATGAGCAGTTCTTC. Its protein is CASRTAGVSYNEQFF.